This T cell receptor (beta chain) is drawn from a study of T cell clonotyping in hematopoietic cell transplantation. The method was immunoSEQ multiplex PCR; TCRdb's version includes in-frame clones alone and lacks a portion of them. Of roughly 9,300 clones detected, more than 80% appear once; the ten largest clones hold 50% to 65%. Looked up from germline, CDR1 is MGHRA and CDR2 is YSYEKL. The length of the CDR3 is 17 residues. V lost 4 bases to trimming and J lost 0 bases, with 13 bases between them. The clonotype comes from a male patient aged 55 to 70 who had an allogeneic stem cell transplant from an unrelated donor, so the T cells may come from the graft donor. Some clones in this sample may be carry-over from other donors' samples. J is TRBJ1-6 and V is TRBV4-1; D ambiguous. The sequencing here drew on PBMCs, taken at the time of graft-versus-host disease after allogeneic stem cell transplant. This chain's CDR3 is CASSPESGSSYNSPLHF. The CDR3 DNA reads as TGCGCCAGCAGCCCAGAGAGCGGCAGCTCCTATAATTCACCCCTCCACTTT.